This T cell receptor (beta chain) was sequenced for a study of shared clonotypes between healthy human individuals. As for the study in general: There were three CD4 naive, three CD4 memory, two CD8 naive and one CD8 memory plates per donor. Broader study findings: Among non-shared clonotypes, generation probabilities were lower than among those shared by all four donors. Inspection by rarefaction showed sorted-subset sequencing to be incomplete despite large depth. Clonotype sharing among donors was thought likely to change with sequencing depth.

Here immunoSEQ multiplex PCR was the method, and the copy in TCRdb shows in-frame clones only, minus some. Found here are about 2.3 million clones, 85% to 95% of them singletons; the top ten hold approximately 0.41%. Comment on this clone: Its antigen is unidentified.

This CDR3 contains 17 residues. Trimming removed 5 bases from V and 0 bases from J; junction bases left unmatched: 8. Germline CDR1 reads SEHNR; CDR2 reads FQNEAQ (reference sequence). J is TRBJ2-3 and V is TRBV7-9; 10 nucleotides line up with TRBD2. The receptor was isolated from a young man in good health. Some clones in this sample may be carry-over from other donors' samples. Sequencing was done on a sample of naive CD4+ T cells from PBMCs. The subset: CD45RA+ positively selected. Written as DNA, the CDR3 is TGTGCCAGCAGCACCTTGGGACTAGCGCCGAGCACAGATACGCAGTATTTT. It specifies CASSTLGLAPSTDTQYF.